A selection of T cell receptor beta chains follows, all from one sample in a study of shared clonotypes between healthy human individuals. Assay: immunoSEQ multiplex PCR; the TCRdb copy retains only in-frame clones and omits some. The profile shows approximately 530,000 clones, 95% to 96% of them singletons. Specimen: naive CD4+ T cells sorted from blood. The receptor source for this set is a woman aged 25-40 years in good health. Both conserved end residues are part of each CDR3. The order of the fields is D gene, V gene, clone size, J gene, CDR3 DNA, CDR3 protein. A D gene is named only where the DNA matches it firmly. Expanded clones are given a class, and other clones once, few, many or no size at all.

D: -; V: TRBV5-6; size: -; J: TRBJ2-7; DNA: TGTGCCAGCAGCTCAGCCATCGGAGCCTACGAGCAGTACTTC; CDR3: CASSSAIGAYEQYF
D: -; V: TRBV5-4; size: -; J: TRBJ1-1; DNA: TGTGCCAGCAGGACACCCAGGGAGACTGAAGCTTTCTTT; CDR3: CASRTPRETEAFF
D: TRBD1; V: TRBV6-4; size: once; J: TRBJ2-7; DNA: TGTGCCAGCACCCGGGACAGATCCTACGAGCAGTACTTC; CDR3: CASTRDRSYEQYF
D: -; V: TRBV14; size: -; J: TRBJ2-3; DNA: TGTGCCAGCAGCCGACGGGGGGACAGCTTTAGCACAGATACGCAGTATTTT; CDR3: CASSRRGDSFSTDTQYF
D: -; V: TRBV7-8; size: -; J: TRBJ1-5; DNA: TGTGCCAGCAGCTTACGGGGCCAGCCCCAGCATTTT; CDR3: CASSLRGQPQHF
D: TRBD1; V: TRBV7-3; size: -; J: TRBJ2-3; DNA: TGTGCCAGCAGCTTAGGGGACAGGGGCCCAGATACGCAGTATTTT; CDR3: CASSLGDRGPDTQYF
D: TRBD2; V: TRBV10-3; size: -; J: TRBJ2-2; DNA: TGTGCCATCAGTGACGAGCCCCGACTAGCGAGAAACACCGGGGAGCTGTTTTTT; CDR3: CAISDEPRLARNTGELFF
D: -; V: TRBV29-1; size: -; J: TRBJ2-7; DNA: TGCAGCGTTGACGGAGGTGCCTACGAGCAGTACTTC; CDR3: CSVDGGAYEQYF
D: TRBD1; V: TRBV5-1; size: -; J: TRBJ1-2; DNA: TGCGCCAGCAGCTGGAAGACAGGGGTAGAGGGCTACACCTTC; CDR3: CASSWKTGVEGYTF
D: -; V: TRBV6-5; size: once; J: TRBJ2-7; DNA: TGTGCCAGCAGTGGGTACTTAGCCTACGAGCAGTACTTC; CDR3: CASSGYLAYEQYF
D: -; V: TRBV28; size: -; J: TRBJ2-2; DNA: TGTGCCAGCAGTTCTGGAGGAACAAACACCGGGGAGCTGTTTTTT; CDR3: CASSSGGTNTGELFF
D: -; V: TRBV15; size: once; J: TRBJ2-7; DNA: TGTGCCACCAGCACAGGGAGGAGGGCTACGTCCTACGAGCAGTACTTC; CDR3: CATSTGRRATSYEQYF
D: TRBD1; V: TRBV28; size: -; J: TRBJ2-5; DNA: TGTGCCAGCAGTTACTCGGACAGGGGGTTGTACTTC; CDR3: CASSYSDRGLYF
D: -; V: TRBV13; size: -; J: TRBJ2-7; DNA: TGTGCCAGCAGCTTGGACCCACCCTCCGGACAGTACTTC; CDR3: CASSLDPPSGQYF
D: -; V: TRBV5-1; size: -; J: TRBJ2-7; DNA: TGCGCCAGCAGCGTTGGATCTAGCGCAACTTACTACGAGCAGTACTTC; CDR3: CASSVGSSATYYEQYF
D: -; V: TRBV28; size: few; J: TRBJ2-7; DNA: TGTGCCAGCAGTTCTCAGTACGAGCAGTACTTC; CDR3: CASSSQYEQYF
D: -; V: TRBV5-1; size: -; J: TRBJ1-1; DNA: TGCGCCAGCAGCGTAAACCCCGGAAAGGCCACTGAAGCTTTCTTT; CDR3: CASSVNPGKATEAFF
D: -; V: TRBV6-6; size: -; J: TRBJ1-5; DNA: TGTGCCAGCAGTCTTTACCGGGACAATCAGCCCCAGCATTTT; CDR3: CASSLYRDNQPQHF
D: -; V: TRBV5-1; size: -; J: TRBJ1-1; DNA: TGCGCCAGCATTGGGGTCGTGGAAACTGAAGCTTTCTTT; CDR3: CASIGVVETEAFF
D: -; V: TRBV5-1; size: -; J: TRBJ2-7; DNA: TGCGCCAGCACTGACAGAGCGGACGGACCCTACGAGCAGTACTTC; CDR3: CASTDRADGPYEQYF
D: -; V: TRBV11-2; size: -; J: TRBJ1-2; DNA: TGTGCCAGCAGCTTAACGCCGCAGGGAAGTTATGGCTACACCTTC; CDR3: CASSLTPQGSYGYTF
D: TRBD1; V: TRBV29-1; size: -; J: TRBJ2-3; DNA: TGCAGCGGGAGGACAGGGGCGAGCACAGATACGCAGTATTTT; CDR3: CSGRTGASTDTQYF
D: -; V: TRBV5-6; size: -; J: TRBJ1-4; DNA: TGTGCCAGCAGCTCCACAGGGTTAACTGAAAAACTGTTTTTT; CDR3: CASSSTGLTEKLFF
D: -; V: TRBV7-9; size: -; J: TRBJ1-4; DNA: TGTGCCAGCAGCCTCCGCGGAGACATTGAGGAAAAACTGTTTTTT; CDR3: CASSLRGDIEEKLFF
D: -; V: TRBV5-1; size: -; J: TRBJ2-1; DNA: TGCGCCAGCAGCGTAGGACGGGACGGGTACAATGAGCAGTTCTTC; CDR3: CASSVGRDGYNEQFF
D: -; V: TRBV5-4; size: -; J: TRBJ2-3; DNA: TGTGCCAGCAGCCCCAGGTTCACTAGCACAGATACGCAGTATTTT; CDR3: CASSPRFTSTDTQYF
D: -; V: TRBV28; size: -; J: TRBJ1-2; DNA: TGTGCCAGCACCCCCCGGGGATATGGCTACACCTTC; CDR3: CASTPRGYGYTF
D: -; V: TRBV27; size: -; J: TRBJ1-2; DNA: TGTGCCAGCAGTTGGACCGCAGAGGGGTTTGGCTACACCTTC; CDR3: CASSWTAEGFGYTF
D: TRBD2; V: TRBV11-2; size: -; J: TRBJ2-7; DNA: TGTGCCAGCAGCTTAGCACTAGCGGGTCGGCGCCCCTACGAGCAGTACTTC; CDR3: CASSLALAGRRPYEQYF
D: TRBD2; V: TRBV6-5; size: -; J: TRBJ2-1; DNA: TGTGCCAGCAGTCTCAGCGGGAGCTCCTACAATGAGCAGTTCTTC; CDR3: CASSLSGSSYNEQFF
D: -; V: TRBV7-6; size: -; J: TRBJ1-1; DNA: TGTGCCAGCAGCTTAGACCCAGGGTTGGGTACTGAAGCTTTCTTT; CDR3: CASSLDPGLGTEAFF
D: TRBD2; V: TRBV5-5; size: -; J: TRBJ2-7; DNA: TGTGCCAGCAGCCCCCTCGCGGGAGATATCTACGAGCAGTACTTC; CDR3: CASSPLAGDIYEQYF
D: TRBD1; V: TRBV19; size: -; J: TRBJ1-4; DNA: TGTGCCAGTAGTACAGGGGGCACTAACTACTTTGCAACTAATGAAAAACTGTTTTTT; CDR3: CASSTGGTNYFATNEKLFF
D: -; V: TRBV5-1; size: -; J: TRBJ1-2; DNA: TGCGCCAGCGGGGAGAACAGGTACCCCTCCGGCTACACCTTC; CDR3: CASGENRYPSGYTF
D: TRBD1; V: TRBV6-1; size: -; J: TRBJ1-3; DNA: TGTGCCAGCAGTGAGGGGTCAGGACAGGGGAGGAACACCATATATTTT; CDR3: CASSEGSGQGRNTIYF
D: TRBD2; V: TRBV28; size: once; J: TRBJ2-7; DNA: TGTGCCAGCAGCCCTTTTAGCGGGACCTACGAGCAGTACTTC; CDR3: CASSPFSGTYEQYF
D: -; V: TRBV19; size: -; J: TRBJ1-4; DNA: TGTGCCAGTAGAAACATGGATGAAAAACTGTTTTTT; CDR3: CASRNMDEKLFF
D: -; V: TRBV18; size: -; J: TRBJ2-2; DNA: TGTGCCAGCTCACCCGGAGCGGAGTACACCGGGGAGCTGTTTTTT; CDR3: CASSPGAEYTGELFF
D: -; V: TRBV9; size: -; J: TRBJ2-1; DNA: TGTGCCAGCAGCGTAAAGGGGATAGGGCCCTACAATGAGCAGTTCTTC; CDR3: CASSVKGIGPYNEQFF
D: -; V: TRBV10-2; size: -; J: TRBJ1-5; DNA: TGCGCCACCCAACCCTATAATAGCAATCAGCCCCAGCATTTT; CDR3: CATQPYNSNQPQHF
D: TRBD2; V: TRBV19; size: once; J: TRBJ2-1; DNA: TGTGCCAGTAGTACGGGACTAGTATCACGCGAGCAGTTCTTC; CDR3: CASSTGLVSREQFF
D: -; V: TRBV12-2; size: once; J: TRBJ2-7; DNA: TGTGCAAGTCGCTTAATACCCAAGATTCCCCCGGTGCAATTATACCTCGAGCAGTACTTC; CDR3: CASRLIPKIPPVQLYLEQYF
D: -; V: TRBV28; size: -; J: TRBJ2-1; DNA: TGTGCCAGCAGCCTAGTGGGTGCCCCTAGGGGTGAGCAGTTCTTC; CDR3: CASSLVGAPRGEQFF
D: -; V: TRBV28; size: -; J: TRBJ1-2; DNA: TGTGCCAGCAGTTCCCAAGGATATGGCTACACCTTC; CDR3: CASSSQGYGYTF
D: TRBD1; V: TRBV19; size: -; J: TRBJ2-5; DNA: TGTGCCAGTAGTATAAGGGGGCCCCAAGAGACCCAGTACTTC; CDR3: CASSIRGPQETQYF
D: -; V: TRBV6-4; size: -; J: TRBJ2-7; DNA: TGTGCCAGCAGTGACTCCCCCTACGAGCAGTACTTC; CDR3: CASSDSPYEQYF
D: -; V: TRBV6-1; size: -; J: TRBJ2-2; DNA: TGTGCCAGCAGTGTTACTAGCCTAAGCAACACCGGGGAGCTGTTTTTT; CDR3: CASSVTSLSNTGELFF
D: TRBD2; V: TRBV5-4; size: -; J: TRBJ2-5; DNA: TGTGCCAGCAGCCAGGGACTAGCGGGAGTAGTAGGGGAGCAGTACTTC; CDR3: CASSQGLAGVVGEQYF
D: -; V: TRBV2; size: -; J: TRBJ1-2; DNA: TGTGCCAGCAGTGTTTCAGGGAATAGGGCGAGGTATGGCTACACCTTC; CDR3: CASSVSGNRARYGYTF
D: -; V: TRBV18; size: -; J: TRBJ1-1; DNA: TGTGCCAGCTCACCACCGGGGAGACGGGGGACGAACACTGAAGCTTTCTTT; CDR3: CASSPPGRRGTNTEAFF
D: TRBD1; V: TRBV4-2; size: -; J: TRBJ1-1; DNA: TGTGCCAGCAGCCAGGGATGGACAGGGGGCACTGAAGCTTTCTTT; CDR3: CASSQGWTGGTEAFF
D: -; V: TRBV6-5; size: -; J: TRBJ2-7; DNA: TGTGCCAGCAGTTCCGAGGGCATCGCCTACGAGCAGTACTTC; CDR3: CASSSEGIAYEQYF
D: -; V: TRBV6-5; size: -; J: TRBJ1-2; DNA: TGTGCCACCAGAATAAACTATGGCTACACCTTC; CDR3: CATRINYGYTF
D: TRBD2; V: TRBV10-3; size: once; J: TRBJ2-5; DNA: TGTGCCATCAGTGCAGCGGGAGGTGAGCAGTACTTC; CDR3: CAISAAGGEQYF
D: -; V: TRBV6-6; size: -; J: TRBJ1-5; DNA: TGTGCCAGCGGATACCCGGGAGCTCAGCCCCAGCATTTT; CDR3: CASGYPGAQPQHF